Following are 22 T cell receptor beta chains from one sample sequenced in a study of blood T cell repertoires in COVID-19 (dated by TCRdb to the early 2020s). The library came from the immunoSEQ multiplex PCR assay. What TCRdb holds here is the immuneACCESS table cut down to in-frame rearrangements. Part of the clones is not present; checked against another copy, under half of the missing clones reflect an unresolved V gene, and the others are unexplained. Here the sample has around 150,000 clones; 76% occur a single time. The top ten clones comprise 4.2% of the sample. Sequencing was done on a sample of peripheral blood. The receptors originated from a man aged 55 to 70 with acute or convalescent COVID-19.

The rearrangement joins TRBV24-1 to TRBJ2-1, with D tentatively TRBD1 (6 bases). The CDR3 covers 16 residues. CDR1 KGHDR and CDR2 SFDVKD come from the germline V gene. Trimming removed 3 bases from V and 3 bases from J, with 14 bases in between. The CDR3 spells CATSDTGGGGYNEQFF. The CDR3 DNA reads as TGTGCCACCAGTGATACTGGGGGCGGAGGCTACAATGAGCAGTTCTTC.

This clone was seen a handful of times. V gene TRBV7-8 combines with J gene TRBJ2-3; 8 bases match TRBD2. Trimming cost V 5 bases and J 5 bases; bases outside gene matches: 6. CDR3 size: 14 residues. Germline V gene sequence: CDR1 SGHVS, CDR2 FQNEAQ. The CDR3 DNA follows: TGTGCCAGCAGCCCCCGGGAGGGGGAAGATACGCAGTATTTT. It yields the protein CASSPREGEDTQYF.

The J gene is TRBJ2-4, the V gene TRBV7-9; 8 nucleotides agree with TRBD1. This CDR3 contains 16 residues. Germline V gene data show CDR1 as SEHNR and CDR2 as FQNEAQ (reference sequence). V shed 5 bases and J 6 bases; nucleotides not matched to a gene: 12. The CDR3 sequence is CASSEGQGLYGNIQYF. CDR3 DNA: TGTGCCAGCAGCGAAGGACAGGGCCTCTACGGAAACATTCAGTACTTC. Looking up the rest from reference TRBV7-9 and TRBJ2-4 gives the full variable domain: DTGVSQNPRHKITKRGQNVTFRCDPISEHNRLYWYRQTLGQGPEFLTYFQNEAQLEKSRLLSDRFSAERPKGSFSTLEIQRTEQGDSAMYLCASSEGQGLYGNIQYFGAGTRLSVL.

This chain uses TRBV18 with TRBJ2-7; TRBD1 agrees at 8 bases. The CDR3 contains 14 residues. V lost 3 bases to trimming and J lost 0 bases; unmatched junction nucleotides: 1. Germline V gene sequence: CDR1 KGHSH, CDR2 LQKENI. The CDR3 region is CASSPGTGSYEQYF. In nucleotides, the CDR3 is TGTGCCAGCTCACCCGGGACAGGCTCCTACGAGCAGTACTTC. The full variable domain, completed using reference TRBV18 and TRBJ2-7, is NAGVMQNPRHLVRRRGQEARLRCSPMKGHSHVYWYRQLPEEGLKFMVYLQKENIIDESGMPKERFSAEFPKEGPSILRIQQVVRGDSAAYFCASSPGTGSYEQYFGPGTRLTVT.

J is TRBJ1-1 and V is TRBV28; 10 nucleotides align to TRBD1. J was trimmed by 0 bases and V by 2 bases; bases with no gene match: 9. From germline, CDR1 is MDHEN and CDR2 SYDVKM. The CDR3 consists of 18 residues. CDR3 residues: CASSLGRDRGRMNTEAFF. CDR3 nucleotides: TGTGCCAGCAGTTTAGGCCGCGACAGGGGGCGAATGAACACTGAAGCTTTCTTT.

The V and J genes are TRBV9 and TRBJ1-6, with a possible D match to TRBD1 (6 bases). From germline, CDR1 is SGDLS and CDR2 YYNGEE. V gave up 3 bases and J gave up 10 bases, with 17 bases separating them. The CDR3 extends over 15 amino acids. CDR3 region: CASSAQGSGGSPLHF. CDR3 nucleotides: TGTGCCAGCAGCGCACAGGGTTCGGGGGGATCACCCCTCCACTTT.

The CDR3 protein is CASSLNWGSGNEQFF. CDR3 sequence (DNA): TGCGCCAGCAGCCTCAATTGGGGAAGCGGCAATGAGCAGTTCTTC. The chain employs TRBV5-1 and TRBJ2-1; possible D gene TRBD2, 5 bases. The CDR3 loop spans 15 amino acids. Per the germline V gene, CDR1 is SGHRS and CDR2 is YFSETQ. V lost 4 bases to trimming and J lost 6 bases, with 17 bases between them.

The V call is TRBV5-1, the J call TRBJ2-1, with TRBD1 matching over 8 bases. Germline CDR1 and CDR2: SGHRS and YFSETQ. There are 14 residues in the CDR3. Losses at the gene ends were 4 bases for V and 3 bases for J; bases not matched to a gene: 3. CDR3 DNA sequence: TGCGCCAGCAGCGGACAGGGCATCTACAATGAGCAGTTCTTC. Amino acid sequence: CASSGQGIYNEQFF.

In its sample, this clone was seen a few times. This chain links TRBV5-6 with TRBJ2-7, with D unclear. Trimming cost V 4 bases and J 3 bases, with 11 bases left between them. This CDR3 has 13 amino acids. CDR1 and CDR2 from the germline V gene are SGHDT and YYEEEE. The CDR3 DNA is TGTGCCAGCAGCCTCAAACCGGGCTACGAGCAGTACTTC. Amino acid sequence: CASSLKPGYEQYF.

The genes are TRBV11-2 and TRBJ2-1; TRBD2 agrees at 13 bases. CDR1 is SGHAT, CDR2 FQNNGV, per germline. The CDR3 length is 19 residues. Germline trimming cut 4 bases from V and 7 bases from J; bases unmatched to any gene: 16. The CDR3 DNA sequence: TGTGCCAGCAGCTGGGGCCCAGGACTAGCGGGAGATTATCGGAATGAGCAGTTCTTC. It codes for CASSWGPGLAGDYRNEQFF.

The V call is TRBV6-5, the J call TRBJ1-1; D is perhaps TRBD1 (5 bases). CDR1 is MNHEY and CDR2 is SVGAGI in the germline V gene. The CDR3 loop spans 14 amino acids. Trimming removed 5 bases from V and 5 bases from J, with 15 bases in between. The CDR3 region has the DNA TGTGCCAGCAGTAGCGAGGAGGGGAAGACTGAAGCTTTCTTT. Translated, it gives CASSSEEGKTEAFF.

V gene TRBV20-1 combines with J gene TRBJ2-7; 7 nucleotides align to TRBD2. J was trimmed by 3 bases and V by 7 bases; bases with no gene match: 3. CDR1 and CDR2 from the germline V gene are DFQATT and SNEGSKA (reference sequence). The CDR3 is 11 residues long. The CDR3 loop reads CSVQRGYEQYF. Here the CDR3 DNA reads TGCAGTGTCCAGCGGGGCTACGAGCAGTACTTC.

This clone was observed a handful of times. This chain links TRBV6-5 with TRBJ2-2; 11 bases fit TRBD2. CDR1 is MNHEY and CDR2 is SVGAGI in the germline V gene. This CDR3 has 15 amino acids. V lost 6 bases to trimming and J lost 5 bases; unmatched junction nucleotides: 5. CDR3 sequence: CASRVTSGRTGELFF. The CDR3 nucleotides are TGTGCCAGCAGAGTTACTAGCGGGAGAACCGGGGAGCTGTTTTTT.

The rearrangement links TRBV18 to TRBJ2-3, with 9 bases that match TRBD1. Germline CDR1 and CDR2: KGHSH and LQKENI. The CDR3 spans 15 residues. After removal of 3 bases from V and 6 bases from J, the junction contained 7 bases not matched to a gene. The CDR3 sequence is CASSPRTGAGDTQYF. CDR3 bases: TGTGCCAGCTCACCTCGGACAGGGGCCGGGGATACGCAGTATTTT. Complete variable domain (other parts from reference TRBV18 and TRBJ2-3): NAGVMQNPRHLVRRRGQEARLRCSPMKGHSHVYWYRQLPEEGLKFMVYLQKENIIDESGMPKERFSAEFPKEGPSILRIQQVVRGDSAAYFCASSPRTGAGDTQYFGPGTRLTVL.

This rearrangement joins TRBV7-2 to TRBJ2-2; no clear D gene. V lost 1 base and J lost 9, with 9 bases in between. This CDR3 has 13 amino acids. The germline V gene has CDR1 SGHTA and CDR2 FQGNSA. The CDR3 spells CASSLGLRRELFF. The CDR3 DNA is TGTGCCAGCAGCTTAGGACTCCGAAGGGAGCTGTTTTTT.

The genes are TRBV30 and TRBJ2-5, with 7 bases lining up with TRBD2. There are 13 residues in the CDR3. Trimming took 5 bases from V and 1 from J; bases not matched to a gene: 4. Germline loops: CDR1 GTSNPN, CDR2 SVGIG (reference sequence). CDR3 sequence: CAWGGGVQETQYF. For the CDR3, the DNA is TGTGCCTGGGGGGGAGGGGTCCAAGAGACCCAGTACTTC.

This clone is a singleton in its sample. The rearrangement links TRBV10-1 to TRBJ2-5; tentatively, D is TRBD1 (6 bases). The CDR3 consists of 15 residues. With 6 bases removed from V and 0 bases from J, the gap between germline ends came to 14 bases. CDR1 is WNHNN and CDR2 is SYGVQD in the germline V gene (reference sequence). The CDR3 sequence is CASRNPTGNQETQYF. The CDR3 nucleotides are TGCGCCAGCAGGAACCCGACAGGTAACCAAGAGACCCAGTACTTC.

CDR3 loop: CASSLLPSGLAYEQYF. In DNA, the CDR3 is TGTGCCAGCAGTTTACTACCCTCGGGACTAGCTTACGAGCAGTACTTC. The chain links TRBV28 to TRBJ2-7, with TRBD2 identical over 9 bases. CDR1 and CDR2 from the germline V gene are MDHEN and SYDVKM. The CDR3 consists of 16 residues. V lost 2 bases and J lost 4; bases outside the gene matches: 9.

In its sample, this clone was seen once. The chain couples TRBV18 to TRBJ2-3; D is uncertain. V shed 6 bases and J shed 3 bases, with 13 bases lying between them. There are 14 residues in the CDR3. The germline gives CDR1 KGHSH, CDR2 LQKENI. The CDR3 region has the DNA TGTGCCAGCTCGCCGATAGTATTTACAGATACGCAGTATTTT. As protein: CASSPIVFTDTQYF.

The CDR3 region has the DNA TGTGCCAGCAGCCCCCGTTCTGGGGCCAACGTCCTGACTTTC. Amino acid sequence: CASSPRSGANVLTF. V gene TRBV7-9 combines with J gene TRBJ2-6; D is ambiguous. Germline V gene lookup returns CDR1 SEHNR and CDR2 FQNEAQ (reference sequence). Between the trimmed V and J ends, which lost 5 bases and 1 base, there was a span of 6 bases. The CDR3 spans 14 residues.

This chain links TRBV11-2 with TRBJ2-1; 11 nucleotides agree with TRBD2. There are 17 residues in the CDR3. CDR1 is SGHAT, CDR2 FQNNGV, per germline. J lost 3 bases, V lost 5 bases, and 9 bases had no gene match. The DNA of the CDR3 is TGTGCCAGCAGCCCTCGACTAGCGGGAACGAGCTACAATGAGCAGTTCTTC. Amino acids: CASSPRLAGTSYNEQFF. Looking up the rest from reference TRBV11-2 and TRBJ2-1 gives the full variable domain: EAGVAQSPRYKIIEKRQSVAFWCNPISGHATLYWYQQILGQGPKLLIQFQNNGVVDDSQLPKDRFSAERLKGVDSTLKIQPAKLEDSAVYLCASSPRLAGTSYNEQFFGPGTRLTVL.

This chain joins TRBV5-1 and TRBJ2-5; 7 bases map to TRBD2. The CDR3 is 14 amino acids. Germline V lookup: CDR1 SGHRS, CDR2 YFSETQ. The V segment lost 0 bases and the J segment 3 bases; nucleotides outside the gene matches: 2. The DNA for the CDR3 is TGCGCCAGCAGCTTGGTTGCGGGAGAAGAGACCCAGTACTTC. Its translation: CASSLVAGEETQYF. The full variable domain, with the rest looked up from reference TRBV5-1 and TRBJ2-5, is KAGVTQTPRYLIKTRGQQVTLSCSPISGHRSVSWYQQTPGQGLQFLFEYFSETQRNKGNFPGRFSGRQFSNSRSEMNVSTLELGDSALYLCASSLVAGEETQYFGPGTRLLVL.